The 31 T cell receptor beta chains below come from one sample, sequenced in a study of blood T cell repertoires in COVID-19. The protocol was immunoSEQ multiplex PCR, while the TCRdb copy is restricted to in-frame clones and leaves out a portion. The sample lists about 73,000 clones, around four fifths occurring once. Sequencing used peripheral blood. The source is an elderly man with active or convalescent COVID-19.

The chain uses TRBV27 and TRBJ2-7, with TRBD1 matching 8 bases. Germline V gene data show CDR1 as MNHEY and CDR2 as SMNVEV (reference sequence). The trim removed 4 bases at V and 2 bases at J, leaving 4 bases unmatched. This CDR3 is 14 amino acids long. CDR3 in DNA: TGTGCCAGCAGTTCCTCGACAGGGGCCTACGAGCAGTACTTC. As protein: CASSSSTGAYEQYF.

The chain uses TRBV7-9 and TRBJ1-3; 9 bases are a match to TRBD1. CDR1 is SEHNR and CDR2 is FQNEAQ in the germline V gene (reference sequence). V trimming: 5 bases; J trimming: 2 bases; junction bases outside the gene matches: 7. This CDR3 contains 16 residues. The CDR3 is CASSTGQGIAGNTIYF. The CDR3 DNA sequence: TGTGCCAGCAGCACAGGACAGGGGATCGCTGGAAACACCATATATTTT.

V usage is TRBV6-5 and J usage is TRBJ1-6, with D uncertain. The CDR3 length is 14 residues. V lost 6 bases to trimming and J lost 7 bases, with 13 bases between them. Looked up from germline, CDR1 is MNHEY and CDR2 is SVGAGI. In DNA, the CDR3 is TGTGCCAGCAGGCAACTACGGAGCAATTCACCCCTCCACTTT. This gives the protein CASRQLRSNSPLHF.

The CDR3: CASSQVIGSAYEQYF. CDR3 DNA: TGCGCCAGCAGCCAAGTAATTGGGAGCGCCTACGAGCAGTACTTC. The V and J genes are TRBV4-3 and TRBJ2-7; tentative D call: TRBD2 (5 bases). Germline V gene sequence: CDR1 LGHNA, CDR2 YSLEER. The CDR3 spans 15 residues. V was pared by 1 base and J by 2 bases, with 12 bases between.

In DNA form, the CDR3 reads TGCGCCAGCAGCGGTCGACAGACGCGAGGCACCGGGGAGCTGTTTTTT. Translated: CASSGRQTRGTGELFF. The rearrangement links TRBV4-1 to TRBJ2-2; D possibly corresponds to TRBD1 (5 bases). CDR1 is MGHRA and CDR2 is YSYEKL in the germline V gene. CDR3 length: 16 amino acids. V shed 5 bases and J shed 4 bases, with 17 bases lying between them.

CDR3 sequence (DNA): TGTGCCAGCAGCCGGCGAACTAGCGACCAAGCCAAAAACATTCAGTACTTC. Amino acid sequence: CASSRRTSDQAKNIQYF. The chain recombines TRBV7-2 with TRBJ2-4, with TRBD2 identical over 7 bases. The CDR3 consists of 17 residues. Germline V gene lookup returns CDR1 SGHTA and CDR2 FQGNSA. The V and J ends lost 5 bases and 0 bases, in that order; junction bases with no gene match: 10.

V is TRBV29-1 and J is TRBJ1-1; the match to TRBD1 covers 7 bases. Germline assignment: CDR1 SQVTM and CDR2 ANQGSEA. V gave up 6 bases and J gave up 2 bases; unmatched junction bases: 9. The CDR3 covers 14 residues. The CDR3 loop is CSVGGTVANTEAFF. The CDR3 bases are TGCAGCGTAGGAGGGACAGTGGCTAACACTGAAGCTTTCTTT.

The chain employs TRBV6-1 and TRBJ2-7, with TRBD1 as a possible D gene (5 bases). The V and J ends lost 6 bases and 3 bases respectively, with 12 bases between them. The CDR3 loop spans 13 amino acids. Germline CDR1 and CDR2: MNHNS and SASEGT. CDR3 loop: CASRENTGYEQYF. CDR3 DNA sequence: TGTGCCAGCAGGGAAAATACAGGCTACGAGCAGTACTTC.

The CDR3 here is CASSAGRGGTNEKLFF. The CDR3, as DNA: TGTGCCAGCAGCGCGGGGAGGGGCGGAACTAATGAAAAACTGTTTTTT. The rearrangement joins TRBV6-6 to TRBJ1-4; tentative D call: TRBD1 (5 bases). CDR3 size: 16 residues. The V and J ends lost 6 bases and 1 base respectively, with 15 bases between them. Germline CDR1 MNHNY, CDR2 SVGAGI (reference sequence).

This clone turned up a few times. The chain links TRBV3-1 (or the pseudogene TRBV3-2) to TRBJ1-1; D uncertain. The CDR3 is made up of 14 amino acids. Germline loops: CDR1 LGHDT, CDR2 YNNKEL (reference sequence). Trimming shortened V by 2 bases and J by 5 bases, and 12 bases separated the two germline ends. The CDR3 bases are TGTGCCAGCAGCCAACGGTGGGAGGGTACTGAAGCTTTCTTT. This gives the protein CASSQRWEGTEAFF.

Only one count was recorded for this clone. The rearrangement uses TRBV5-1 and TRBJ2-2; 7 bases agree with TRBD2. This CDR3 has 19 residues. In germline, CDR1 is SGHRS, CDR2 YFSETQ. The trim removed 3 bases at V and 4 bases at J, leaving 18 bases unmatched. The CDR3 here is CASSYLGGTERTLTGELFF. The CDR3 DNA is TGCGCCAGCAGCTACCTCGGGGGGACCGAAAGGACTCTCACCGGGGAGCTGTTTTTT.

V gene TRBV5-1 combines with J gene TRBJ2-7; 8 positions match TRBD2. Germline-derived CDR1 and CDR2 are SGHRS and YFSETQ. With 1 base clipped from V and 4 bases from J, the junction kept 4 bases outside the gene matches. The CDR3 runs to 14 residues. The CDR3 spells CASSLSGSGYEQYF. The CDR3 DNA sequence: TGCGCCAGCAGCTTGAGCGGGAGTGGATACGAGCAGTACTTC.

CDR3 DNA: TGTGCCAGCTCACCCCCGTATAGACAGGGTTTTGCTTTCTTT. This sequence encodes CASSPPYRQGFAFF. The chain has TRBV18 and TRBJ1-1, with 7 bases that match TRBD1. After removal of 3 bases from V and 11 bases from J, the junction contained 12 bases not matched to a gene. Germline loops: CDR1 KGHSH, CDR2 LQKENI. The CDR3 is 14 amino acids.

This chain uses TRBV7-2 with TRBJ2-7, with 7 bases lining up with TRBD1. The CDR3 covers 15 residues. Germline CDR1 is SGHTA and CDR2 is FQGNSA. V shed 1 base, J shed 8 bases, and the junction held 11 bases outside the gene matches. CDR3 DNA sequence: TGTGCCAGCAGCTTAGAGGGGCCCCGGGACAGCCAGCAGTACTTC. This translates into CASSLEGPRDSQQYF. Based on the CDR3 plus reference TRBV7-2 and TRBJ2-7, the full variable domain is GAGVSQSPSNKVTEKGKDVELRCDPISGHTALYWYRQSLGQGLEFLIYFQGNSAPDKSGLPSDRFSAERTGGSVSTLTIQRTQQEDSAVYLCASSLEGPRDSQQYFGPGTRLTVT.

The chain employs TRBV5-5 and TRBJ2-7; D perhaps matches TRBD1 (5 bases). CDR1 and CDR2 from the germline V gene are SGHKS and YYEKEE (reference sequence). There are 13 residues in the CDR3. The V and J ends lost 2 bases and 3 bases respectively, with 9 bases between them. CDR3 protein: CASSFFQGYEQYF. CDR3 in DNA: TGTGCCAGCAGCTTCTTCCAGGGCTACGAGCAGTACTTC.

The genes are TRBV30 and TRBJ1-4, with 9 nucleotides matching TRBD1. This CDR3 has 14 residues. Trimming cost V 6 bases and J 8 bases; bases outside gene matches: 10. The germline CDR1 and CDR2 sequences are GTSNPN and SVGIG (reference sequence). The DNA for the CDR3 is TGTGCCTGCCAAGCCCGGGACAGGGAAGAAAAACTGTTTTTT. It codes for CACQARDREEKLFF.

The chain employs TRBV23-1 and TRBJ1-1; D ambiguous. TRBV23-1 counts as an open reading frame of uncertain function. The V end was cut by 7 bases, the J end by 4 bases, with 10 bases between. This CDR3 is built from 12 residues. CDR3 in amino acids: CASNGRRTEAFF. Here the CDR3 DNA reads TGCGCCAGCAACGGGAGACGCACTGAAGCTTTCTTT.

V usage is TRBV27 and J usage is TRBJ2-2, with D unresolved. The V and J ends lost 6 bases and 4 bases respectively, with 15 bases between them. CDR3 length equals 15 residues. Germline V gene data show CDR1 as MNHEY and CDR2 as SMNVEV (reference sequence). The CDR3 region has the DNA TGTGCCAGCAGGACCATGGGCCCGGTCACCGGGGAGCTGTTTTTT. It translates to CASRTMGPVTGELFF.

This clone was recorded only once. The CDR3 is CASRPDRARETQYF. The DNA of the CDR3 is TGCGCCAGCAGACCGGACAGGGCCCGGGAGACCCAGTACTTC. The chain recombines TRBV4-1 with TRBJ2-5; 8 nucleotides match TRBD1. CDR3 size: 14 residues. Germline CDR1 reads MGHRA; CDR2 reads YSYEKL. With V trimmed by 6 bases and J by 5 bases, 8 bases remained unmatched.

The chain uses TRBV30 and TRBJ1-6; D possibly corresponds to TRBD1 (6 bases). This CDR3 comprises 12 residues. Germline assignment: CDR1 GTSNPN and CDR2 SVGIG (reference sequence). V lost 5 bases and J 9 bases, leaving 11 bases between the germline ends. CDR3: CAWGTLGSPLHF. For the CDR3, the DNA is TGTGCCTGGGGGACATTAGGTTCACCCCTCCACTTT.

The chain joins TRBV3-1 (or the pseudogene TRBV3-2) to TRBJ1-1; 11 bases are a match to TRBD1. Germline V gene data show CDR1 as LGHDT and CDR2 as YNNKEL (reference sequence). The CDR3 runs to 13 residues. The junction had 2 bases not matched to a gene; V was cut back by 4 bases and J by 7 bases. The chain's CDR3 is CASSRDRGIEAFF. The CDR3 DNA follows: TGTGCCAGCAGCCGGGACAGGGGGATTGAAGCTTTCTTT.

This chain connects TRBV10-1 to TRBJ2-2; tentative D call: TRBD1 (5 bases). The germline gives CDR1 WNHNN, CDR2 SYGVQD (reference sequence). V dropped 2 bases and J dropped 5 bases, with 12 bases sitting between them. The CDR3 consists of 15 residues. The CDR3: CASSERGLGTGELFF. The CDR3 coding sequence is TGCGCCAGCAGTGAGAGGGGCCTTGGAACCGGGGAGCTGTTTTTT.

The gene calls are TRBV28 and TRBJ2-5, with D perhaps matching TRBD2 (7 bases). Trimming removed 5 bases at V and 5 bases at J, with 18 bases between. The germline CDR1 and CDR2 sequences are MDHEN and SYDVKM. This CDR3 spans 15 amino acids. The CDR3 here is CASSLGGGGAETQYF. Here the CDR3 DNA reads TGTGCCAGCAGTCTTGGCGGTGGGGGGGCGGAGACCCAGTACTTC. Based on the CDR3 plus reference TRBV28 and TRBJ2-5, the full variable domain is DVKVTQSSRYLVKRTGEKVFLECVQDMDHENMFWYRQDPGLGLRLIYFSYDVKMKEKGDIPEGYSVSREKKERFSLILESASTNQTSMYLCASSLGGGGAETQYFGPGTRLLVL.

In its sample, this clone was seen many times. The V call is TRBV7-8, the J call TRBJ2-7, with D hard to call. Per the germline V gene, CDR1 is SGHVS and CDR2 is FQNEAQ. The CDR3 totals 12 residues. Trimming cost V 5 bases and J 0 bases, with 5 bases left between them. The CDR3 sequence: CASSTTSYEQYF. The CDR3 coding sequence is TGTGCCAGCAGCACAACCTCCTACGAGCAGTACTTC.

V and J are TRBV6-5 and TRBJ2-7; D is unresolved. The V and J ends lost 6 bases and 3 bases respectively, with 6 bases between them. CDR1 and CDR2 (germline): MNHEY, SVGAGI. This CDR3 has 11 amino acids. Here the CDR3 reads CASRVSYEQYF. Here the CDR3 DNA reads TGTGCCAGCAGGGTCAGCTACGAGCAGTACTTC.

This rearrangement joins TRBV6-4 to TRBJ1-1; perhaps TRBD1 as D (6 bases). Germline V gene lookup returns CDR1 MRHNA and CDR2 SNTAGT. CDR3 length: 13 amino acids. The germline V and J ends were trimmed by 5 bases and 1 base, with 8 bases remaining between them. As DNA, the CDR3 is TGTGCCAGCAGTAAGACAGGGAACACTGAAGCTTTCTTT. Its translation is CASSKTGNTEAFF.

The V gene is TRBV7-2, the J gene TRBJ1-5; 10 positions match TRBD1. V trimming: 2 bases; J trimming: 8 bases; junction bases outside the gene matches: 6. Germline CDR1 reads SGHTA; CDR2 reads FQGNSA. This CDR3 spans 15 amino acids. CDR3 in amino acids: CASSLMGQGLEPQHF. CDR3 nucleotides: TGTGCCAGCAGCTTAATGGGACAGGGGTTAGAGCCCCAGCATTTT.

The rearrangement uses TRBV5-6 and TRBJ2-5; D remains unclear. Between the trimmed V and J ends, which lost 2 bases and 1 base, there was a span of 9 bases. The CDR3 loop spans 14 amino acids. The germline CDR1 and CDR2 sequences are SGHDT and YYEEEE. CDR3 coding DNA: TGTGCCAGCAGCTTTATAGCAGCCCAAGAGACCCAGTACTTC. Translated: CASSFIAAQETQYF.

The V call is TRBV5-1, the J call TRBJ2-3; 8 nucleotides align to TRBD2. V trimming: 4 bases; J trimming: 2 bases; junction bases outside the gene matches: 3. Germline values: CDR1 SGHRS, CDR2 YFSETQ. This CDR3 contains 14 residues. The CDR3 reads CASSHSGATDTQYF. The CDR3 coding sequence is TGCGCCAGCAGCCATAGCGGGGCCACAGATACGCAGTATTTT. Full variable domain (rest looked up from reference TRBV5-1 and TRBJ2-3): KAGVTQTPRYLIKTRGQQVTLSCSPISGHRSVSWYQQTPGQGLQFLFEYFSETQRNKGNFPGRFSGRQFSNSRSEMNVSTLELGDSALYLCASSHSGATDTQYFGPGTRLTVL.

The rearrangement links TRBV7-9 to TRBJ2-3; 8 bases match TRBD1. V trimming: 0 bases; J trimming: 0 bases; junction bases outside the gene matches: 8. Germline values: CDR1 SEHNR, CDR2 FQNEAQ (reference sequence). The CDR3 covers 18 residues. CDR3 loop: CASSLARGTGASTDTQYF. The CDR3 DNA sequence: TGTGCCAGCAGCTTAGCCCGAGGGACAGGAGCTAGCACAGATACGCAGTATTTT.

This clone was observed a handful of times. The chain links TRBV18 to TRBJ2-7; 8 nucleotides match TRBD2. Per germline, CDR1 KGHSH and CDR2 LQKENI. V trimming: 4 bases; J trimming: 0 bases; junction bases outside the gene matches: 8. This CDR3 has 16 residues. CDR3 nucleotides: TGTGCCAGCTCACATTCGGGGGGGGCCGCCTCCTACGAGCAGTACTTC. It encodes CASSHSGGAASYEQYF.